Sequencing of this T cell receptor beta chain was carried out in a study of identical twins. CDR1 is SGHTA, CDR2 FQGNSA, per germline. V dropped 0 bases and J dropped 4; count of bases not matched to a gene: 9. The CDR3 extends over 17 amino acids. Unique molecular identifiers were in the cDNA, with template-switch universal primer binding. MiXCR was run by TCRdb on the 5' RACE reads, yielding one entry per CDR3 protein. The table records 700,000 to 950,000 distinct CDR3 sequences, around 12% of them present only once. The sample also formed part of further work on yellow fever vaccine responses in identical twins.

The source is a woman aged 18-29 years in good health. The chain couples TRBV7-2 to TRBJ2-1; the match to TRBD2 covers 7 bases. The sample comprised PBMCs. CDR3 in DNA: TGTGCCAGCAGCTTAGCGCGGAGACTAGCAGAGTACAATGAGCAGTTCTTC. This codes for CASSLARRLAEYNEQFF.